This T cell receptor beta chain derives from a study of T cell responses to AZD1222 COVID-19 vaccine. Study-level results: Among those given AZD1222, only five or six were seropositive at baseline.

V was clipped by 1 base and J by 4 bases; unmatched bases: 11. Germline values: CDR1 SGHVS, CDR2 FNYEAQ. The CDR3 sequence is 18 residues long. Assay: immunoSEQ multiplex PCR; the TCRdb copy retains only in-frame clones and omits some. Here the sample spans 120,000 to 150,000 clones, roughly 90% being singletons. Concerning this clone: Its antigen is currently unknown.

Source: peripheral blood, taken 28 days after the second AZD1222 dose. The V and J genes are TRBV7-6 and TRBJ2-2; 8 nucleotides match TRBD1. This sequence originates from an adult who received the AZD1222 COVID-19 vaccine. DNA for the CDR3: TGTGCCAGCAGCTTAGTAGATCCAGGGGGCGAGATCACCGGGGAGCTGTTTTTT. This codes for CASSLVDPGGEITGELFF. Variable domain in full (rest from reference TRBV7-6 and TRBJ2-2): GAGVSQSPRYKVTKRGQDVALRCDPISGHVSLYWYRQALGQGPEFLTYFNYEAQQDKSGLPNDRFSAERPEGSISTLTIQRTEQRDSAMYRCASSLVDPGGEITGELFFGEGSRLTVL.